This T cell receptor (beta chain) comes out of a study of radiotherapy plus CTLA-4 blockade in lung cancer. Study-wide context: Objective responses arose in approximately 17% of patients, and under 40% experienced disease control. Study-wide results and limits: TCR clones originating in tumors grew in number in blood after radiotherapy plus ipilimumab. Response, reportedly, was best predicted by interferon-beta along with early blood T cell clone dynamics.

This CDR3 has 19 amino acids. Trimming cost V 0 bases and J 4 bases; bases outside gene matches: 13. Germline assignment: CDR1 SGHRS and CDR2 YFSETQ. The data were produced by immunoSEQ multiplex PCR, yet TCRdb's version contains in-frame clones alone and is incomplete. The data contain about 83,000 clones, 78% of them singletons. Patients with chemo-refractory metastatic non-small-cell lung cancer received focal radiation plus CTLA-4 blockade with ipilimumab. Concerning this clone itself: Its antigen is still unknown.

The sequenced sample was peripheral blood, obtained from a patient treated with radiotherapy plus ipilimumab. The sequence came from a human donor with non-small cell lung cancer who had a partial response to radiotherapy plus ipilimumab. Some clones in this sample may be carry-over from other donors' samples. This rearrangement joins TRBV5-1 to TRBJ1-1; 12 positions agree with TRBD1. CDR3 sequence (DNA): TGCGCCAGCAGCTTGGATCCCGGGACAGGGGGCAAGCGTGGCACTGAAGCTTTCTTT. Protein product: CASSLDPGTGGKRGTEAFF.